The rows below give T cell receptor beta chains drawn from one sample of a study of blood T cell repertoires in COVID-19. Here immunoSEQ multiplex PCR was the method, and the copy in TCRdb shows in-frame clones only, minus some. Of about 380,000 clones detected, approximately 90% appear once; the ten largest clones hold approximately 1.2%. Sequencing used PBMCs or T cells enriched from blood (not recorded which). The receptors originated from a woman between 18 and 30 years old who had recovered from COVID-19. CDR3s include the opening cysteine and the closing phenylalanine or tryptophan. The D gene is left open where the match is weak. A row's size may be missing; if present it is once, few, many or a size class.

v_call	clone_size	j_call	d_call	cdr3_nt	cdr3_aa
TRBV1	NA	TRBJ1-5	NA	TGCACCAGCAGCCGACGGGGGGCTTACCACATTATTAGCAATCAGCCCCAGCATTTT	CTSSRRGAYHIISNQPQHF
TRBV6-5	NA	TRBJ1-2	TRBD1	TGTGCCAGCAGCCGGGACAGGGGAAATGGCTACACCTTC	CASSRDRGNGYTF
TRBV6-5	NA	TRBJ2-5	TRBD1	TGTGCCAGCAGTTACTCCGGGACAGGGGTGGAGACCCAGTACTTC	CASSYSGTGVETQYF
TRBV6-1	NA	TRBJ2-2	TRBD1	TGTGCCAGCAGTGACCCGGGACAGGGGTATGGCGGGGAGCTGTTTTTT	CASSDPGQGYGGELFF
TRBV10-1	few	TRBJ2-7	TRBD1	TGCGCCAGCAGTGAAGACAGGGCGAGGAACGAGCAGTACTTC	CASSEDRARNEQYF
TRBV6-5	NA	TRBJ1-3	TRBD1	TGTGCCAGCAGCTCCAGGACAGGGTTTGGAAACACCATATATTTT	CASSSRTGFGNTIYF
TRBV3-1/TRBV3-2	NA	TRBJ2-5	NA	TGTGCCAGCAGCCAAGTGGGGGCATCCACGCAAGAGACCCAGTACTTC	CASSQVGASTQETQYF
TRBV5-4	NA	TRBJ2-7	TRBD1	TGTGCCAGCAGCTTGGGGACAGGGGCGTATAGTGGCTACGAGCAGTACTTC	CASSLGTGAYSGYEQYF
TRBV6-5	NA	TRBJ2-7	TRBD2	TGTGCCAGCAGTTACGAGAGCGGGGGAAGAATACAGCAGTACTTC	CASSYESGGRIQQYF
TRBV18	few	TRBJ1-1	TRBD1	TGTGCCAGCTCATCCGACAGGGGAGAAGCTTTCTTT	CASSSDRGEAFF
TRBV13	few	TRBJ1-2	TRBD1	TGTGCCAGCAGCTTGGGACAGGGTTATGGCTACACCTTC	CASSLGQGYGYTF
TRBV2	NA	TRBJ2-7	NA	TGTGCCAGCAGTCCTCTAACCTACGAGCAGTACTTC	CASSPLTYEQYF
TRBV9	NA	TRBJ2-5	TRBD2	TGTGCCAGCAGCGTGACCGGGACTAGCGGGGAGACCCAGTACTTC	CASSVTGTSGETQYF
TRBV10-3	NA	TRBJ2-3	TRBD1	TGTGCCATCGGGGAAGGACAGGGGGCTAGCACAGATACGCAGTATTTT	CAIGEGQGASTDTQYF
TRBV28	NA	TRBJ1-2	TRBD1	TGTGCCAGCAGTTCTGGGGACAGTAGAAACTATGGCTACACCTTC	CASSSGDSRNYGYTF
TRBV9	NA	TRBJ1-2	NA	TGTGCCAGCAGCGTAGAAGGGGTCTATGGCTACACCTTC	CASSVEGVYGYTF
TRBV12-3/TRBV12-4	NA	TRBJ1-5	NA	TGTGCCAGCAGTCGACAGCGCAGTCAGCCCCAGCATTTT	CASSRQRSQPQHF
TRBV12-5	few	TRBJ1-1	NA	TGTGCTAGTCGATGGGGGCCCGAAGGGACTGAAGCTTTCTTT	CASRWGPEGTEAFF
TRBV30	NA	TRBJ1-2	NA	TGTGCCTGGAGTTTGGGGCAGGGAATAGACGGCTACACCTTC	CAWSLGQGIDGYTF
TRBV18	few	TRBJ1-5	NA	TGTGCCAGCTCACCGGGACAAAGCAATCAGCCCCAGCATTTT	CASSPGQSNQPQHF
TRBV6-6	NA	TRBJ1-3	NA	TGTGCCAGTAGTTACTCGAACGGACAGGGAAACACCATATATTTT	CASSYSNGQGNTIYF
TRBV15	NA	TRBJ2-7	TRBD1	TGTGCCACCAGCAGGGAGACAGGGCCTTTCCTGGAGCAGTACTTC	CATSRETGPFLEQYF
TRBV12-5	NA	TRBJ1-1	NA	TGTGCTAGTGGTTTGGTGGCGGGGGGAACTGAAGCTTTCTTT	CASGLVAGGTEAFF
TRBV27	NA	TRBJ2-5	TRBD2	TGTGCCAGCAGTTTTGGCGCGGGGGGAGAGACCCAGTACTTC	CASSFGAGGETQYF
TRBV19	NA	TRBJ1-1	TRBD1	TGTGCCAGTACCTTTGGACAGGGGAGAGGAGCTTTCTTT	CASTFGQGRGAFF
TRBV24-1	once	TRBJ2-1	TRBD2	TGTGCCACCAGTGATTTCCCTAGCGGGGCCGAGAGGCCCTACAATGAGCAGTTCTTC	CATSDFPSGAERPYNEQFF
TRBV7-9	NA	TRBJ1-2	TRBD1	TGTGCCAGCAGCTCCCCGACAGGGGCGTCGTACGGCTACACCTTC	CASSSPTGASYGYTF
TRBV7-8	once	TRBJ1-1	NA	TGTGCCAGCCGGGGGGCGGGTGAAGCTTTCTTT	CASRGAGEAFF
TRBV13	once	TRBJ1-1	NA	TGTGCCAGCAGCCTTGGTCCGGGAACCACTGAAGCTTTCTTT	CASSLGPGTTEAFF
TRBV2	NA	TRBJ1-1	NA	TGTGCCAGCAGAGTCTTTTCGGGGGGGAAGATGAACACTGAAGCTTTCTTT	CASRVFSGGKMNTEAFF
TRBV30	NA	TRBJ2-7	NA	TGTGCCTGGAGGGGTCAGGTCGAGCAGTACTTC	CAWRGQVEQYF
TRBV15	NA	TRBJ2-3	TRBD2	TGTGCCACCAGCAGCGGAGGGGCTAGCGGGGGTACAGATACGCAGTATTTT	CATSSGGASGGTDTQYF
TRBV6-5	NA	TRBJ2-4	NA	TGTGCCAGCAGTTCGTCGACAGCGCTAGCCAAAAACATTCAGTACTTC	CASSSSTALAKNIQYF
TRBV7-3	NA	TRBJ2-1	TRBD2	TGTGCCAGCAGCCAGATAGCGGGCGGACCTTACAATGAGCAGTTCTTC	CASSQIAGGPYNEQFF
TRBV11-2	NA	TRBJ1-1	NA	TGTGCCAGCAGCTTAGGGAGGGGGGGCTATGCTGAAGCTTTCTTT	CASSLGRGGYAEAFF
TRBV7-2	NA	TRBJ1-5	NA	TGTGCCAGCAGCTCTTACCGGGGGGTCTTAGGGAATCAGCCCCAGCATTTT	CASSSYRGVLGNQPQHF
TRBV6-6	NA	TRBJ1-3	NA	TGTGCCAGCACACTACAAGGGGGGGCGTCTGGAAACACCATATATTTT	CASTLQGGASGNTIYF
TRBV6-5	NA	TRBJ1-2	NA	TGTGCCAGCAGCTACGGGGCCGCGGAAAACTATGGCTACACCTTC	CASSYGAAENYGYTF
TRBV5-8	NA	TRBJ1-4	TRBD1	TGTGCCAGCAGCTTCTTGACAGGGAGAGGCGAAAAACTGTTTTTT	CASSFLTGRGEKLFF
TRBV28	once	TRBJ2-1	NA	TGTGCCAGCAGTTTACCCTTGTTTCCACAGGGCGGTGAGCAGTTCTTC	CASSLPLFPQGGEQFF
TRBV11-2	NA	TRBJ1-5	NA	TGTGCCAGCAGCTCCCAAAATCAGCCCCAGCATTTT	CASSSQNQPQHF
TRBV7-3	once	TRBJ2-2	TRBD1	TGTGCCAGCAGTTCTACAGGGGGCAGAAGGACCGGGGAGCTGTTTTTT	CASSSTGGRRTGELFF
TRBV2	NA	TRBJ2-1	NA	TGTGCCAGCACTGTCCGGGGAGCTCCCAATGAGCAGTTCTTC	CASTVRGAPNEQFF
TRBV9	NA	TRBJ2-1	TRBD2	TGTGCCAGCAGCGTAAGGAGCGGGGGGGCCTCCTACAATGAGCAGTTCTTC	CASSVRSGGASYNEQFF
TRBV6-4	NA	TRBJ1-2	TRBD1	TGTGCCAGCAGTGTACAGGGGGGCTATGGCTACACCTTC	CASSVQGGYGYTF
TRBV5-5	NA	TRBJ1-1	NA	TGTGCCAGCAGCTTGGGACAGGTGAACACTGAAGCTTTCTTT	CASSLGQVNTEAFF
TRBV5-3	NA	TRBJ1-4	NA	TGTGCCAGAAGCTCTCGGAGGGCCGCAACTAATGAAAAACTGTTTTTT	CARSSRRAATNEKLFF
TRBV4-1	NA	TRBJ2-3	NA	TGCGCCAGCAGGCCAATACGAGCGGATTACACAGATACGCAGTATTTT	CASRPIRADYTDTQYF
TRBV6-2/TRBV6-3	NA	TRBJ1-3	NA	TGTGCCAGCAGTCAAACGGTGAACACCATATATTTT	CASSQTVNTIYF
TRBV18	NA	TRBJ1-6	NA	TGTGCCAGCTCACCGAGGCAGGGGAAGGGGAATTCACCCCTCCACTTT	CASSPRQGKGNSPLHF